This passage covers 20 T cell receptor beta chains from one sample sequenced in a study of OX40 agonist ivuxolimab in advanced cancers. Generated by immunoSEQ multiplex PCR, the TCRdb table keeps only in-frame clones and is missing some. The sample holds 77,000 or so clones, approximately 86% seen once. Specimen: CD4+ or CD8+ T cells sorted from blood, collected in a trial of the OX40 agonist ivuxolimab. The receptors shown here come from an adult with an advanced solid tumor such as melanoma, head and neck, liver or kidney cancer.

This clone was recorded once. This chain joins TRBV13 and TRBJ2-1; 8 bases are a match to TRBD1. The germline V gene encodes CDR1 PRHDT and CDR2 FYEKMQ (reference sequence). With V trimmed by 4 bases and J by 4 bases, 6 bases remained unmatched. The CDR3 consists of 15 residues. This CDR3 reads CASSSRQGIYNEQFF. In DNA form, the CDR3 reads TGTGCCAGCAGCTCAAGACAGGGGATATACAATGAGCAGTTCTTC.

The rearrangement links TRBV28 to TRBJ1-5; 9 nucleotides line up with TRBD1. The CDR3 contains 15 residues. Per the germline V gene, CDR1 is MDHEN and CDR2 is SYDVKM. Trimming at V came to 7 bases and at J to 4 bases, leaving 8 bases not matched to a gene. Here the CDR3 reads CASMTGGGLNQPQHF. CDR3 nucleotide sequence: TGTGCCAGCATGACAGGGGGTGGTTTAAATCAGCCCCAGCATTTT.

The V call is TRBV6-5, the J call TRBJ1-4, with D possibly matching TRBD1 (6 bases). The V end lost 5 bases, the J end lost 4 bases, and 14 bases lay between the germline ends. The CDR3 is 15 residues long. Germline V gene data show CDR1 as MNHEY and CDR2 as SVGAGI. CDR3 nucleotides: TGTGCCAGCAGTCCAGGGGATGATATTAATGAAAAACTGTTTTTT. It yields the protein CASSPGDDINEKLFF.

Concerning this clone itself: The same CDR3 also results from other DNA sequences found in this sample. The genes are TRBV9 and TRBJ1-2, with 8 bases matching TRBD1. CDR3 length: 15 residues. Trimming took 0 bases from V and 8 from J; bases not matched to a gene: 9. Germline CDR1 SGDLS, CDR2 YYNGEE. CDR3 in amino acids: CASSVDGQGGGGYTF. As DNA, the CDR3 is TGTGCCAGCAGCGTAGATGGACAGGGAGGGGGCGGCTACACCTTC.

The DNA for the CDR3 is TGTGCCAGCAGCCTCCGGACTAGCCTAAAGGACCCCCACGAGCAGTACTTC. Its translation: CASSLRTSLKDPHEQYF. J is TRBJ2-7 and V is TRBV5-5; TRBD2 aligns across 8 bases. The V gene end was trimmed by 4 bases and the J gene end by 5 bases; junction bases not matched to a gene: 17. CDR3 length: 17 amino acids. CDR1 SGHKS and CDR2 YYEKEE come from the germline V gene (reference sequence).

The chain recombines TRBV19 with TRBJ1-1; D not certain. This CDR3 has 11 residues. CDR1 LNHDA and CDR2 SQIVND come from the germline V gene (reference sequence). V was clipped by 7 bases and J by 3 bases, with 6 bases between them. The CDR3 coding sequence is TGTGCCAGTACCTATTACACTGAAGCTTTCTTT. This gives the protein CASTYYTEAFF.

The chain uses TRBV6-5 and TRBJ2-7; D is possibly TRBD1 or TRBD2 (5 bases each). There are 12 residues in the CDR3. Germline lookup yields CDR1 MNHEY and CDR2 SVGAGI. V lost 6 bases, J lost 3 bases, and 9 bases lay in between. The CDR3, as DNA: TGTGCCAGCAGGGGACCAGACTACGAGCAGTACTTC. Protein product: CASRGPDYEQYF.

The chain employs TRBV19 and TRBJ1-2; 11 nucleotides match TRBD1. Unmatched junction bases numbered 8, after V lost 5 bases and J lost 0 bases. There are 17 residues in the CDR3. CDR1 and CDR2 (germline): LNHDA, SQIVND (reference sequence). The DNA for the CDR3 is TGTGCCAGTAGTCCCACCGGGACAGGGGGAACTAACTATGGCTACACCTTC. Its protein is CASSPTGTGGTNYGYTF.

V and J are TRBV30 and TRBJ2-3; D is possibly TRBD2 (6 bases). The CDR3 consists of 16 residues. Trimming pared 0 bases from V and 2 bases from J, leaving 15 bases between. Germline loops: CDR1 GTSNPN, CDR2 SVGIG (reference sequence). The CDR3: CAWSVLGRDPTDTQYF. The CDR3 DNA follows: TGTGCCTGGAGTGTACTTGGGCGGGATCCCACAGATACGCAGTATTTT. Together with reference TRBV30 and TRBJ2-3, the CDR3 gives the full variable domain: SQTIHQWPATLVQPVGSPLSLECTVEGTSNPNLYWYRQAAGRGLQLLFYSVGIGQISSEVPQNLSASRPQDRQFILSSKKLLLSDSGFYLCAWSVLGRDPTDTQYFGPGTRLTVL.

In this sample, this clone turned up a few times. The rearrangement uses TRBV6-6 and TRBJ1-2; TRBD1 might be the D (6 bases). This CDR3 has 14 residues. Germline CDR1 reads MNHNY; CDR2 reads SVGAGI (reference sequence). V was trimmed by 6 bases and J by 3 bases, leaving 14 bases between them. The CDR3 loop reads CASSTTQGYYGYTF. The CDR3 nucleotides read TGTGCCAGCAGCACCACACAGGGATACTATGGCTACACCTTC.

V is TRBV5-1 and J is TRBJ2-7; D is unclear. Germline CDR1 SGHRS, CDR2 YFSETQ. This CDR3 comprises 14 residues. The V and J ends lost 4 bases and 0 bases respectively, with 11 bases between them. CDR3 in DNA: TGCGCCAGCAGCAGAGACATGGCCTCCTACGAGCAGTACTTC. This gives the protein CASSRDMASYEQYF.

This clone was counted a few times. The chain links TRBV7-9 to TRBJ2-1; D uncertain. Germline CDR1 reads SEHNR; CDR2 reads FQNEAQ (reference sequence). V gave up 1 base and J gave up 5 bases, with 12 bases separating them. CDR3 length equals 15 residues. CDR3 protein: CASSLVLPGDNEQFF. CDR3 sequence (DNA): TGTGCCAGCAGCTTAGTCTTGCCAGGCGACAATGAGCAGTTCTTC.

As concerns this clone: At one of its ends the junction is not consistent with the germline gene, which may arise from a read error. The chain has TRBV28 and TRBJ1-2; D call uncertain. Germline V lookup: CDR1 MDHEN, CDR2 SYDVKM. The CDR3 is made up of 8 amino acids. Here the CDR3 reads CASKRPLF. The CDR3 nucleotides are TGTGCCAGCAAAAGGCCCCTCTTC.

This chain links TRBV18 with TRBJ2-5, with TRBD1 matching over 10 bases. The CDR3 contains 16 residues. Germline CDR1 and CDR2: KGHSH and LQKENI. V trimming: 2 bases; J trimming: 2 bases; junction bases outside the gene matches: 5. The CDR3 loop reads CASSPLGQGIQETQYF. The CDR3 nucleotides read TGTGCCAGCTCACCATTGGGACAGGGGATTCAAGAGACCCAGTACTTC.

V gene TRBV10-2 combines with J gene TRBJ1-6; a possible D gene is TRBD1 (6 bases). The CDR3 is 12 amino acids. Trimming shortened V by 7 bases and J by 9 bases, and 10 bases separated the two germline ends. Germline lookup yields CDR1 WSHSY and CDR2 SAAADI. The CDR3 protein is CASTGASSPLHF. The CDR3 coding sequence is TGCGCCAGCACGGGGGCTAGTTCACCCCTCCACTTT.

V and J are TRBV7-8 and TRBJ2-7; D is ambiguous. The V and J ends lost 1 base and 5 bases respectively, with 6 bases between them. The germline gives CDR1 SGHVS, CDR2 FQNEAQ. CDR3 length: 12 amino acids. The CDR3 region is CASSLGTNEQYF. The DNA for the CDR3 is TGTGCCAGCAGCTTAGGCACGAACGAGCAGTACTTC.

This clone was counted once. The chain couples TRBV14 to TRBJ2-5; no firm D call. This CDR3 has 16 amino acids. The V end was cut by 0 bases, the J end by 5 bases, with 16 bases between. From germline, CDR1 is SGHDN and CDR2 FVKESK. CDR3 coding DNA: TGTGCCAGCAGCCAAGATCTCGCAGGCCGGGCGGAGACCCAGTACTTC. This gives the protein CASSQDLAGRAETQYF.

This CDR3 is CASSPGLAGLVDTQYF. In DNA, the CDR3 is TGTGCCAGCAGCCCCGGTCTAGCGGGATTAGTAGATACGCAGTATTTT. The rearrangement uses TRBV7-3 and TRBJ2-3; 9 bases map to TRBD2. V gave up 5 bases and J gave up 5 bases; unmatched junction bases: 11. CDR3 length: 16 amino acids. In germline, CDR1 is SGHTA, CDR2 FQGTGA.

This clone appeared a single time. This chain links TRBV7-2 with TRBJ1-2; possibly TRBD1 for D (5 bases). The CDR3 sequence is 15 residues long. The V gene's germline CDR1 is SGHTA and CDR2 FQGNSA. V gave up 4 bases and J gave up 1 base, with 13 bases separating them. For the CDR3, the DNA is TGTGCCAGCAGCTCTGACGACCAGGGTAACTATGGCTACACCTTC. It encodes CASSSDDQGNYGYTF.

The rearrangement uses TRBV25-1 and TRBJ1-2, with D tentatively TRBD1 (6 bases). V was clipped by 5 bases and J by 6 bases, with 19 bases between them. Germline CDR1 and CDR2: MGHDK and SYGVNS. The CDR3 contains 15 residues. CDR3 in DNA: TGTGCCAGCAGTCCGCTTATAACAGGGCGCGATGGCTACACCTTC. This translates into CASSPLITGRDGYTF.